The present T cell receptor beta chain was sequenced within a study of immune heterogeneity within non-small cell lung tumors. The authors used about 600 ng of bulk tumor genomic DNA per sample as template. Several spatially distant biopsies were obtained per primary tumor intraoperatively. These patients got curative surgery after being newly diagnosed with untreated non-small cell lung cancer. The CDR3 consists of 13 residues. The ends were cut back, 1 base at V and 9 bases at J, with 10 bases in the middle. The germline gives CDR1 MGHRA, CDR2 YSYEKL. It was with 32 V and 13 J primers that multiplex PCR amplified TCR beta CDR3. One entry per CDR3 protein, called by TCRdb with MiXCR from the multiplex PCR reads. The sample lists about 21,000 distinct CDR3 sequences; less than 35% were seen once. This clonotype was counted once. A much larger clone differs by one base, so this may be a read error.

Sequenced: lung tumor tissue. This TCR derives from a middle-aged man with non-small cell lung cancer. The chain is built from TRBV4-1 and TRBJ1-5; no clear D gene. The CDR3 sequence is CASSQGYDPPQHF. CDR3 coding DNA: TGCGCCAGCAGCCAAGGATACGATCCGCCCCAGCATTTT.